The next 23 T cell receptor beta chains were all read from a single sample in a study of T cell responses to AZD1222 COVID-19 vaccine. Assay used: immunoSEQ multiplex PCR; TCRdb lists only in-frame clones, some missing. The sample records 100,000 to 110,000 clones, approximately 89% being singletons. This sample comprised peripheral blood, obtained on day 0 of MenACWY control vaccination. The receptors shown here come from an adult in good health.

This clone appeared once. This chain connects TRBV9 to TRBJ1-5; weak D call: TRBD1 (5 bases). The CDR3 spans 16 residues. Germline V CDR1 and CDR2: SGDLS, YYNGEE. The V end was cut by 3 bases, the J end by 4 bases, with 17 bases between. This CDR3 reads CASSAPRGGGNQPQHF. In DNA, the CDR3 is TGTGCCAGCAGCGCCCCGAGGGGCGGTGGGAATCAGCCCCAGCATTTT.

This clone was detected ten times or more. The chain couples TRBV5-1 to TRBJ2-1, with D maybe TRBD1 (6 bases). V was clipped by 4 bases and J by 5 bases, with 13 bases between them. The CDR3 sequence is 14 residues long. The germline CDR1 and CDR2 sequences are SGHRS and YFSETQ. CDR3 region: CASSASGQHNEQFF. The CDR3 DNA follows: TGCGCCAGCAGCGCGAGTGGACAGCACAATGAGCAGTTCTTC.

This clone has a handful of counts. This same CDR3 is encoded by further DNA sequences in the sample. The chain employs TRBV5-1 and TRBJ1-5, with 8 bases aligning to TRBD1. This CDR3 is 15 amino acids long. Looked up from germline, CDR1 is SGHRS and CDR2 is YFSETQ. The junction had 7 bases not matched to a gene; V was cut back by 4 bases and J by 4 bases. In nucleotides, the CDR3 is TGCGCCAGCAGCCCCGGACAGGGAGGAAATCAGCCCCAGCATTTT. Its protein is CASSPGQGGNQPQHF.

The CDR3 protein is CASRAGTGVPNTEAFF. The DNA of the CDR3 is TGTGCCAGCAGAGCCGGGACAGGGGTCCCGAACACTGAAGCTTTCTTT. V is TRBV5-6 and J is TRBJ1-1, with 10 bases matching TRBD1. The CDR3 loop spans 16 amino acids. Germline V gene sequence: CDR1 SGHDT, CDR2 YYEEEE. With V trimmed by 5 bases and J by 1 base, 8 bases remained unmatched.

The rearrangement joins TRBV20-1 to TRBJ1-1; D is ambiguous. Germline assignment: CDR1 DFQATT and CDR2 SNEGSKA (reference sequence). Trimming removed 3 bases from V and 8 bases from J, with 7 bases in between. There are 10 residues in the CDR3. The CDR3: CSASSGEAFF. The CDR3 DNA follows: TGCAGTGCTAGTAGCGGGGAAGCTTTCTTT.

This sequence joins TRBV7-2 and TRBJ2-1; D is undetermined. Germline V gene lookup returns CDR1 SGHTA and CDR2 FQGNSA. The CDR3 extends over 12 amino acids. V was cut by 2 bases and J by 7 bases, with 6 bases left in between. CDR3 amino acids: CASSLYRNEQFF. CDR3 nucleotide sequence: TGTGCCAGCAGCTTATATAGAAATGAGCAGTTCTTC. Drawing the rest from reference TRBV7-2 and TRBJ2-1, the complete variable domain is GAGVSQSPSNKVTEKGKDVELRCDPISGHTALYWYRQSLGQGLEFLIYFQGNSAPDKSGLPSDRFSAERTGGSVSTLTIQRTQQEDSAVYLCASSLYRNEQFFGPGTRLTVL.

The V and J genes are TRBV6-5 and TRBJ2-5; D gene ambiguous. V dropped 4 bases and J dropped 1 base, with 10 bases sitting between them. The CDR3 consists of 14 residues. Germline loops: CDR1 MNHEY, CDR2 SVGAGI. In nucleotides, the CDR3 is TGTGCCAGCAGTTTGGACCTAGGCCAAGAGACCCAGTACTTC. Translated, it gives CASSLDLGQETQYF.

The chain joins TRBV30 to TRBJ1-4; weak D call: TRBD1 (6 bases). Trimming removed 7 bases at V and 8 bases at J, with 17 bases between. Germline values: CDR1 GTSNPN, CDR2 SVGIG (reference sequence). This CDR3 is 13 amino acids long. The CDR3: CASEEGGREKLFF. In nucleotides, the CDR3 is TGTGCCTCCGAGGAGGGGGGGCGGGAAAAACTGTTTTTT.

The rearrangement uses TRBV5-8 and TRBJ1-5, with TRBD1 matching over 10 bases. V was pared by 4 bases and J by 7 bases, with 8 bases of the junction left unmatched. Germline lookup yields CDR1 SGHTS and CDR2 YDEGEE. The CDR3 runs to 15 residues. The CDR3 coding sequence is TGTGCCAGCAGCGGGACAGGGGCGTTGGGGCAGCCCCAGCATTTT. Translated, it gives CASSGTGALGQPQHF.

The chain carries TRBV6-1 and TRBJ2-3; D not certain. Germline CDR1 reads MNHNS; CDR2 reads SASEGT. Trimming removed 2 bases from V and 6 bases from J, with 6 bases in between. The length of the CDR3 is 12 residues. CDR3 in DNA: TGTGCCAGCAGTGAACTTTGGGATACGCAGTATTTT. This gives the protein CASSELWDTQYF.

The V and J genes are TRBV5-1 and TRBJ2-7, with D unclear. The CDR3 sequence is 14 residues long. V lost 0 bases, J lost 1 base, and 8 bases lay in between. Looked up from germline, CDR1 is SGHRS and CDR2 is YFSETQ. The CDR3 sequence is CASSLGPTSYEQYF. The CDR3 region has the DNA TGCGCCAGCAGCTTGGGACCGACGTCCTACGAGCAGTACTTC.

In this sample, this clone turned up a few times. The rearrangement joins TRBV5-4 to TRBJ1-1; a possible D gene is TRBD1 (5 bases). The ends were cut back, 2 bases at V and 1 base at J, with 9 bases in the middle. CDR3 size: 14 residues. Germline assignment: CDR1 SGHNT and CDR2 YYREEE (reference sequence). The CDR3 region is CASSFGTENTEAFF. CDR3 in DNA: TGTGCCAGCAGCTTCGGGACGGAGAACACTGAAGCTTTCTTT.

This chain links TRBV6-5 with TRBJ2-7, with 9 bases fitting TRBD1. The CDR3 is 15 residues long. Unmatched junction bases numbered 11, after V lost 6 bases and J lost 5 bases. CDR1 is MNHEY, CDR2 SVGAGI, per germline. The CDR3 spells CASSWTRTGENEQYF. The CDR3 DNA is TGTGCCAGCAGCTGGACCAGGACAGGGGAAAACGAGCAGTACTTC.

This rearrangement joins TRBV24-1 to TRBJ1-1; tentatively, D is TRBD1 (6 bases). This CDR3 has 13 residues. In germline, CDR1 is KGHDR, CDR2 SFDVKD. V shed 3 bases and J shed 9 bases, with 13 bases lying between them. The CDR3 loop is CATSDGGHSKAFF. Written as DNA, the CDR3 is TGTGCCACCAGTGATGGGGGACACTCAAAAGCTTTCTTT.

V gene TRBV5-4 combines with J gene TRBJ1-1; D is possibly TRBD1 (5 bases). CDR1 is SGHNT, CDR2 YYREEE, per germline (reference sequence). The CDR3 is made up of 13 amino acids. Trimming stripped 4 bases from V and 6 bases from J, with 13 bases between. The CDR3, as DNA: TGTGCCAGCAGCGGAGAAAGGGACGCTGAAGCTTTCTTT. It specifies CASSGERDAEAFF.

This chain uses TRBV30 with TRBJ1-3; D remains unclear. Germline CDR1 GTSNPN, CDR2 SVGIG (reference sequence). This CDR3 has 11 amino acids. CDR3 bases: TGTGCAAGGGACTCTGGAAACACCATATATTTT. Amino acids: CARDSGNTIYF.

CDR3 nucleotide sequence: TGTGCCAGCAGTTCCGACAGGGTGGTTCCCCTCCACTTT. Its translation is CASSSDRVVPLHF. The chain has TRBV6-5 and TRBJ1-6; 7 positions match TRBD1. V gave up 4 bases and J gave up 13 bases; unmatched junction bases: 7. This CDR3 is 13 amino acids long. The germline CDR1 and CDR2 sequences are MNHEY and SVGAGI.

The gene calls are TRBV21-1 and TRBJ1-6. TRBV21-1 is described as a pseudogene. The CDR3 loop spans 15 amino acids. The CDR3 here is CASSKEANYNSPLHF. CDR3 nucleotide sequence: TGTGCCAGCAGCAAGGAAGCCAACTATAATTCACCCCTCCACTTT.

CDR3 amino acids: CAWSASDRARTPTGSPLHF. The DNA for the CDR3 is TGTGCCTGGAGTGCCTCGGACAGGGCCAGGACACCCACGGGGTCACCCCTCCACTTT. The chain is built from TRBV30 and TRBJ1-6; 8 positions agree with TRBD1. J was trimmed by 10 bases and V by 1 base; bases with no gene match: 21. The CDR3 spans 19 residues. Germline CDR1 GTSNPN, CDR2 SVGIG (reference sequence).

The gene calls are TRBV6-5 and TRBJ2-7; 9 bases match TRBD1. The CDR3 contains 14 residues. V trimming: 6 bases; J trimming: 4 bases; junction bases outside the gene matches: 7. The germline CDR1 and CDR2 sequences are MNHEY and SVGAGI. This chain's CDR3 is CASRRDRVGYEQYF. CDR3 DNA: TGTGCCAGCAGAAGGGACAGGGTAGGTTACGAGCAGTACTTC.

CDR3 bases: TGTGCAAGTCGCTTAAGACCGACTCAAGAGACCCAGTACTTC. It specifies CASRLRPTQETQYF. This rearrangement joins TRBV12-2 to TRBJ2-5; the table gives TRBD2 as D, unverified against the DNA. TRBV12-2 is described as a pseudogene. The CDR3 has 14 amino acids.

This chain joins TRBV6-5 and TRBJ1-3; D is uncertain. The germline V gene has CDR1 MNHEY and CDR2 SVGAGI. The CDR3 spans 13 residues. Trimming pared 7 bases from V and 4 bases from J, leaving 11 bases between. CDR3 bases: TGTGCCAGCACTCTAGCCCCCGGAAACACCATATATTTT. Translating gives CASTLAPGNTIYF.

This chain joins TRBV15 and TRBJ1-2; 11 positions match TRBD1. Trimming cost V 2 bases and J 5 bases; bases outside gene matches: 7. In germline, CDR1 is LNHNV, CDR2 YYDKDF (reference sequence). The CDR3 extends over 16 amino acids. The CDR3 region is CATSRPEDRGLYGYTF. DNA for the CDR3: TGTGCCACCAGCAGACCTGAGGACAGGGGGCTGTATGGCTACACCTTC.